The next 2 T cell receptor beta chains were all read from a single sample in a study of shared clonotypes between healthy human individuals (dated by TCRdb to 2018 to 2020). Library method: the immunoSEQ multiplex PCR assay. The source is immuneACCESS, and TCRdb retained only in-frame sequences with V and J called. Part of the clones is not carried over; for the studies checked, unresolved V genes explain less than half of this, and the remainder is unexplained. This sample has about 1.5 million clones in its table, and roughly 96% of those were observed once. The ten largest clones take up roughly 1.2% of the sample. Sequencing was carried out using naive CD4+ T cells sorted from blood. The cell subset or site label of this sample denotes: CD45RA+ positively selected. The receptors were sampled from a man aged 25-45 years in good health.

The V gene is TRBV6-1, the J gene TRBJ1-1; a possible D gene is TRBD1 (5 bases). CDR3 length equals 14 residues. Trimming removed 4 bases at V and 1 base at J, with 10 bases between. Germline lookup yields CDR1 MNHNS and CDR2 SASEGT. CDR3: CASSVEGKNTEAFF. As DNA, the CDR3 is TGTGCCAGCAGTGTCGAGGGGAAGAACACTGAAGCTTTCTTT.

The V and J genes are TRBV29-1 and TRBJ2-3, with a possible D match to TRBD2 (6 bases). The V and J ends lost 6 bases and 6 bases respectively, with 19 bases between them. CDR1 and CDR2 from the germline V gene are SQVTM and ANQGSEA. This CDR3 comprises 14 residues. CDR3 sequence: CSVPSGGRLDTQYF. CDR3 nucleotides: TGCAGCGTACCTTCAGGAGGGAGACTCGATACGCAGTATTTT.